This TCR beta chain was sequenced during a study of blood T cell repertoires in COVID-19. Across the study: Donors in the United States, Italy and Spain gave samples during acute or convalescent COVID-19. In each case, the material was cDNA or gDNA derived from T cells, B-cell-depleted T cells, or PBMCs.

Original data processing: Estimation of nucleated cell counts was performed using reference gene primer amplification. Sequencing used immunoSEQ multiplex PCR; TCRdb keeps in-frame clones, though not all of them. That table supplies the V and J calls and clone size; D and trimming were determined from the DNA. The repertoire holds 130,000 to 150,000 clones, with around 89% as singletons. Germline V gives CDR1 SNHLY, CDR2 FYNNEI. Germline trimming cut 2 bases from V and 3 bases from J; bases unmatched to any gene: 6. The CDR3 loop spans 15 amino acids. The participants were between about 18 and 95 years old and came from about two dozen US areas.

This sequence joins TRBV2 and TRBJ2-5, with TRBD2 identical over 7 bases. The sequencing sample was made of PBMCs or T cells enriched from blood (not recorded which). This clonotype was obtained from a young woman with acute COVID-19. The DNA for the CDR3 is TGTGCCAGCAGTGAATTTGTAGCGGGTAAAGAGACCCAGTACTTC. Translated, it gives CASSEFVAGKETQYF.